The clone carrying this T cell receptor (beta chain) appeared a few times. Its specificity is unknown. CDR1 is MNHEY, CDR2 SMNVEV, per germline (reference sequence). Between the trimmed V and J ends, which lost 3 bases and 1 base, there was a span of 12 bases. This CDR3 region has 15 residues. This specimen belongs to a study of CD8+CD57+ T cells in acquired aplastic anemia. The study's findings and limits: Over 25 shared CD8+ CDR3s appeared highly expressed within patients' immunodominant clones.

Researchers used genomic DNA as the template to profile TCR beta VDJ and CDR3. TCRdb used MiXCR to reprocess the reads, holding one entry per CDR3 protein. The table shows about 470,000 distinct CDR3 sequences, with less than 35% occurring only once. Patients chosen for sequencing had shown CD8+CD57+ cell expansion by flow cytometry. Each patient had severe acquired aplastic anemia. The source is a human donor with aplastic anemia. The chain couples TRBV27 to TRBJ1-1; possibly TRBD1 for D (5 bases). The sequenced sample consisted of sorted CD4+, CD8+, or CD8+CD57+ T cells (not recorded which) from PBMCs. The CDR3 region is CASSFFGGRNTEAFF. CDR3 DNA sequence: TGTGCCAGCAGTTTTTTTGGGGGAAGGAACACTGAAGCTTTCTTT.